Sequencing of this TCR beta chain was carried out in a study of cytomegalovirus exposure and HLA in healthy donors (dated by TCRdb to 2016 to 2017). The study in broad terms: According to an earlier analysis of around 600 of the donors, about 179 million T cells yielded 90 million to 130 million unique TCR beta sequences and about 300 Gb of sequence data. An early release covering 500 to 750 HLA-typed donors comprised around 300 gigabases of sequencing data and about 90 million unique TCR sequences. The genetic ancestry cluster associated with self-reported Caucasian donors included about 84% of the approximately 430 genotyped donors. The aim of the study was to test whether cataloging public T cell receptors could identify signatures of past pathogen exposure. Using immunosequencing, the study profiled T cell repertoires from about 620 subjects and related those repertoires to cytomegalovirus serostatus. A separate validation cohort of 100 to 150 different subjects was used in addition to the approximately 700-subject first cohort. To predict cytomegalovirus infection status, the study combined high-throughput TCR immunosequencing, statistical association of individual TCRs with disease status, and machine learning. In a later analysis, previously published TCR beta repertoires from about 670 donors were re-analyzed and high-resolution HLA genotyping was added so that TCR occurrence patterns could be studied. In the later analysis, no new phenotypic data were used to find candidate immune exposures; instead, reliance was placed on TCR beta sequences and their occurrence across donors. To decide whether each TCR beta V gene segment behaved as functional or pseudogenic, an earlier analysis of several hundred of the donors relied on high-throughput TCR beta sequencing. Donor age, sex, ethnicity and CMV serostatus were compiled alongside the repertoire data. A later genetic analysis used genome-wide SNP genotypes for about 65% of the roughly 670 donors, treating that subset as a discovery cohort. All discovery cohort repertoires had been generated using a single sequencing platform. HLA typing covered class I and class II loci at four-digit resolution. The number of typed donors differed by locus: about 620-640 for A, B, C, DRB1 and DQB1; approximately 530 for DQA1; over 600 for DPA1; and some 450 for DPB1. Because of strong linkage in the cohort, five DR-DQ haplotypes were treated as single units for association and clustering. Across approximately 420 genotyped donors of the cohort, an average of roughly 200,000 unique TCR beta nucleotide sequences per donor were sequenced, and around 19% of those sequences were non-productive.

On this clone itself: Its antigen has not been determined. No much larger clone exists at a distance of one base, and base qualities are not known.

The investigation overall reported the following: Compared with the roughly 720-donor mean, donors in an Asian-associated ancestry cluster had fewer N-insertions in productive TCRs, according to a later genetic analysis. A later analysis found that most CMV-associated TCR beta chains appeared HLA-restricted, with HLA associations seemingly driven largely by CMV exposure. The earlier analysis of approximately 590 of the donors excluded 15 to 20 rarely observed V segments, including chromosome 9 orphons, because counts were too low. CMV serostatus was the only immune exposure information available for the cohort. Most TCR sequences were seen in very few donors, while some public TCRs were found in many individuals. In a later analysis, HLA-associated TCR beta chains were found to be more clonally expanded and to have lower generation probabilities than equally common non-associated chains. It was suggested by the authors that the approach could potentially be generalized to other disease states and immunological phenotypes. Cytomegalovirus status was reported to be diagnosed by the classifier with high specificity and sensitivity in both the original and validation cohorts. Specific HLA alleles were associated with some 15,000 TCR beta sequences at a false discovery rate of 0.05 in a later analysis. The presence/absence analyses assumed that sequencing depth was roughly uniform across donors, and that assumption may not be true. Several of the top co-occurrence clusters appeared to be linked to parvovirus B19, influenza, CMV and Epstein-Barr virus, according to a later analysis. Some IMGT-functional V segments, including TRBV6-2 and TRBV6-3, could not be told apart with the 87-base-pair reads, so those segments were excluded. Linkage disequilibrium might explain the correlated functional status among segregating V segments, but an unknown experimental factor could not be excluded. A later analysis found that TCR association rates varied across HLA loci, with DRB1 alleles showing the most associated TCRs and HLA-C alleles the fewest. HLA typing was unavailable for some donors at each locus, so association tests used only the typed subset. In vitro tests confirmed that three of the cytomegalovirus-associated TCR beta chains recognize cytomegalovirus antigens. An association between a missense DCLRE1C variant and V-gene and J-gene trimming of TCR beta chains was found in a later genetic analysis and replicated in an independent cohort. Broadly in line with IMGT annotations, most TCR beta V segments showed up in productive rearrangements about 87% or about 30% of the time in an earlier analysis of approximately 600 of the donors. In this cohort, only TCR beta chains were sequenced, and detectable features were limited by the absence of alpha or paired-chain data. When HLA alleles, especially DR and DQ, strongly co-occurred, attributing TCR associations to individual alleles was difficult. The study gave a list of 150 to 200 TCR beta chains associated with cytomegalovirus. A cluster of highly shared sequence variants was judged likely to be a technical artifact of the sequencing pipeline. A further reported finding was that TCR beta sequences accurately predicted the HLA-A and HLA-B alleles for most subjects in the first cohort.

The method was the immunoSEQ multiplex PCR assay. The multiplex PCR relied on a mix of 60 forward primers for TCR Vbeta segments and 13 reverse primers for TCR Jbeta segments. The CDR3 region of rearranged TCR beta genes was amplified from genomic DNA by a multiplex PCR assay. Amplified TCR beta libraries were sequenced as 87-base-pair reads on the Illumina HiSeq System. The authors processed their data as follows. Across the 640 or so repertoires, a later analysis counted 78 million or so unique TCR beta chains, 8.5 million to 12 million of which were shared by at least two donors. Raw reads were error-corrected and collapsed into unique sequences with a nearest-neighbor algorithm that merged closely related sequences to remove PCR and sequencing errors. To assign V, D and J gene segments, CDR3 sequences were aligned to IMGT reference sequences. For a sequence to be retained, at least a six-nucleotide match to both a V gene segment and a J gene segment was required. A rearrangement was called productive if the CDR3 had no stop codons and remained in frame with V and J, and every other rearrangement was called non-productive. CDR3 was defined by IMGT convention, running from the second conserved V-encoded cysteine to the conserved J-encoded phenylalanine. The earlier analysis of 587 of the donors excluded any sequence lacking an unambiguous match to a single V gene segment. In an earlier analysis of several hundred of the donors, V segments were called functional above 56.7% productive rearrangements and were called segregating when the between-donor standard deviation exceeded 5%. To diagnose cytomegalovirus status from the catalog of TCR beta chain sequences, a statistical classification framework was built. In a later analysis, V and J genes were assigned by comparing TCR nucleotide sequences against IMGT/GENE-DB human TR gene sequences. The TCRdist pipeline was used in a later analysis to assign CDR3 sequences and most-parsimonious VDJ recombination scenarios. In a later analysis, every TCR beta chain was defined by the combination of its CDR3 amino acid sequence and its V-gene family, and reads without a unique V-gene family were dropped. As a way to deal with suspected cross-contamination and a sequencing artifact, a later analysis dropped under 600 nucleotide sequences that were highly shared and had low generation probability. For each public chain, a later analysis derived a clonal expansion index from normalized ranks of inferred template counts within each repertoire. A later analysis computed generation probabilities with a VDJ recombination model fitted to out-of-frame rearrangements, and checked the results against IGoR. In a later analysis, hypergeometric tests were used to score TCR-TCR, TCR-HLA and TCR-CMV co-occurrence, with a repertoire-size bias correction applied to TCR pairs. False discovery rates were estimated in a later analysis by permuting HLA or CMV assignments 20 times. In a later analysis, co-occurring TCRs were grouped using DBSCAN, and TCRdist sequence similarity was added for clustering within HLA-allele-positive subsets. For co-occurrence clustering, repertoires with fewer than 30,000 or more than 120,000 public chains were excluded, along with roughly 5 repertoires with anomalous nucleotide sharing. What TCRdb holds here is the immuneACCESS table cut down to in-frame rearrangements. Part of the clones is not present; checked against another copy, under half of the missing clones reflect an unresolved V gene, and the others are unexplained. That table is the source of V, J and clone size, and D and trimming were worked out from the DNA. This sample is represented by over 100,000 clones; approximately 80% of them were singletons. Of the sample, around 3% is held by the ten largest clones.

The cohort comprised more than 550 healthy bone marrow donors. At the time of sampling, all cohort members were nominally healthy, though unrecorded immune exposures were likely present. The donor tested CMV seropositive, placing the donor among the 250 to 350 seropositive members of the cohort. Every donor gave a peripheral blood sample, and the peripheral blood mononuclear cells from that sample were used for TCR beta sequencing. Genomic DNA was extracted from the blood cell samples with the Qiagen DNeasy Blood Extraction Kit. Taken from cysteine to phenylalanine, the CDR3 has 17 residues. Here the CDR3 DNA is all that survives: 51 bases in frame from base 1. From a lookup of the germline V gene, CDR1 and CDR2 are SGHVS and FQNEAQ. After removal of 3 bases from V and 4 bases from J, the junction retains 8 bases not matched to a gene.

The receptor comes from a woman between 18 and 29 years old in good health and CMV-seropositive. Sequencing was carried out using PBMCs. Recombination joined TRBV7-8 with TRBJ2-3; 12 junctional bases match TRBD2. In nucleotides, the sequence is TGTGCCAGCAGCTTTGCTAGCGGGGGGGTCAAGGCAGATACGCAGTATTTT. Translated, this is CASSFASGGVKADTQYF.